The clone carrying this T cell receptor (beta chain) has a handful of counts. Its antigen remains unidentified. CDR3 length equals 19 residues. The germline V gene encodes CDR1 MNHEY and CDR2 SMNVEV (reference sequence). V lost 1 base to trimming and J lost 4 bases; unmatched junction nucleotides: 17. The method was immunoSEQ multiplex PCR; TCRdb's version includes in-frame clones alone and lacks a portion of them. The sample consists of more than 75,000 clones, about 81% of them appearing once. The sample comes from a study of OX40 agonist ivuxolimab in advanced cancers. Regarding the study as a whole: Averaged across samples, CD8+ T cells carried more expanded clones than CD4+ did. CD4+ and CD8+ T cells in blood underwent clonal expansion by week 6 at 0.1 to 3.0 mg/kg.

V and J are TRBV27 and TRBJ1-2; TRBD1 agrees at 8 bases. The sequence derives from an adult with an advanced solid tumor such as melanoma, head and neck, liver or kidney cancer. Sequencing was performed on CD4+ or CD8+ T cells sorted from blood, taken in a trial of the OX40 agonist ivuxolimab. The CDR3 coding sequence is TGTGCCAGCAGTTTATACCCCAGGGGGCTATTGTACGGTAGCTATGGCTACACCTTC. Translated, it gives CASSLYPRGLLYGSYGYTF.